The 16 T cell receptor beta chains below all came from one sample that was sequenced in a study of early T cells in non-severe SARS-CoV-2 infection (dated by TCRdb to the early 2020s). Libraries were built with 5' RACE. The listed sequencing device is NextSeq 500. TCRdb reanalyzed the raw reads on its own, using fastp at Q25 for trimming and MiXCR for clone calling, and kept in-frame beta chains. Rows matching on CDR3 protein sequence are summarized as one entry with the most common DNA and genes. This sample is represented by about 79,000 distinct CDR3 sequences; about 13% of them were singletons. About 6% of the sample is in the top ten clones. Sequenced input: whole blood. All receptors come from an adult who was a healthcare worker with PCR-confirmed SARS-CoV-2 infection or an uninfected control (not recorded which).

Only a few counts were recorded for this clonotype. This chain links TRBV6-5 with TRBJ2-1; 10 positions match TRBD2. CDR1 and CDR2 from the germline V gene are MNHEY and SVGAGI. The CDR3 contains 15 residues. Germline trimming cut 2 bases from V and 6 bases from J; bases unmatched to any gene: 4. CDR3 nucleotide sequence: TGTGCCAGCAGTTACGAGCGGGGGGGCACCAATGAGCAGTTCTTC. Protein product: CASSYERGGTNEQFF.

This clonotype was seen a few times. This chain uses TRBV6-5 with TRBJ2-1; D possibly corresponds to TRBD1 (5 bases). CDR1 is MNHEY and CDR2 is SVGAGI in the germline V gene. The CDR3 extends over 13 amino acids. V was clipped by 5 bases and J by 2 bases, with 7 bases between them. In DNA, the CDR3 is TGTGCCAGCAGTCAGGGTCCCTACAATGAGCAGTTCTTC. It encodes CASSQGPYNEQFF.

The V and J genes are TRBV11-2 and TRBJ2-7; TRBD1 agrees at 9 bases. The CDR3 sequence is 16 residues long. J lost 1 base, V lost 1 base, and 5 bases had no gene match. The germline V gene has CDR1 SGHAT and CDR2 FQNNGV. The CDR3 sequence: CASSLGPGTGSYEQYF. Here the CDR3 DNA reads TGTGCCAGCAGCTTAGGCCCCGGGACAGGGTCCTACGAGCAGTACTTC.

This clonotype was seen ten or more times. This sequence joins TRBV11-2 and TRBJ2-3; the D gene is possibly TRBD1 (6 bases). The CDR3 contains 15 residues. V lost 3 bases and J 2 bases, leaving 12 bases between the germline ends. From germline, CDR1 is SGHAT and CDR2 FQNNGV. Here the CDR3 reads CASSFLTGITDTQYF. The CDR3 nucleotides are TGTGCCAGCAGCTTTCTGACAGGCATCACAGATACGCAGTATTTT. The full variable domain, completed using reference TRBV11-2 and TRBJ2-3, is EAGVAQSPRYKIIEKRQSVAFWCNPISGHATLYWYQQILGQGPKLLIQFQNNGVVDDSQLPKDRFSAERLKGVDSTLKIQPAKLEDSAVYLCASSFLTGITDTQYFGPGTRLTVL.

This clonotype was seen at least ten times. The chain uses TRBV12-3 or TRBV12-4 and TRBJ1-1; D is perhaps TRBD1 (5 bases). The CDR3 runs to 14 residues. The V gene lost 1 base and the J gene lost 4 bases, with 10 bases spanning the gap. For the CDR3, the DNA is TGTGCCAGCAGTTTAGGCCCGGGGGGCACTGAAGCTTTCTTT. Translation gives CASSLGPGGTEAFF.

This clonotype came up a few times. The chain couples TRBV12-3 or TRBV12-4 to TRBJ1-5, with no clear D. The CDR3 is 13 amino acids. Trimming took off 5 bases at V and 5 bases at J, with 10 bases between the two ends. CDR3 nucleotides: TGTGCCAGCAGTCCCTCATTTCATCAGCCCCAGCATTTT. It is translated as CASSPSFHQPQHF.

V is TRBV2 and J is TRBJ2-2, with D perhaps being TRBD1 or TRBD2 (5 bases each). CDR1 and CDR2 from the germline V gene are SNHLY and FYNNEI. This CDR3 is 13 amino acids long. V dropped 4 bases and J dropped 5 bases, with 8 bases sitting between them. CDR3 DNA: TGTGCCAGCAGTGGAGAGGGGACCGGGGAGCTGTTTTTT. Amino acids: CASSGEGTGELFF.

A few counts support this clonotype. CDR3 sequence (DNA): TGTGCCTCTCGAAGAACCACTGAAGCTTTCTTT. This gives the protein CASRRTTEAFF. The chain employs TRBV19 and TRBJ1-1; D gene unclear. The CDR3 is 11 amino acids. V lost 11 bases and J 4 bases, leaving 11 bases between the germline ends. Germline CDR1 is LNHDA and CDR2 is SQIVND (reference sequence). Full variable domain (rest looked up from reference TRBV19 and TRBJ1-1): DGGITQSPKYLFRKEGQNVTLSCEQNLNHDAMYWYRQDPGQGLRLIYYSQIVNDFQKGDIAEGYSVSREKKESFPLTVTSAQKNPTAFYLCASRRTTEAFFGQGTRLTVV.

This clonotype was counted a few times. This sequence joins TRBV2 and TRBJ1-6; D gene ambiguous. This CDR3 region has 14 residues. V lost 4 bases to trimming and J lost 8 bases, with 12 bases between them. Germline CDR1 is SNHLY and CDR2 is FYNNEI. In nucleotides, the CDR3 is TGTGCCAGCAGTGTGAGAATGAGGGATTCACCCCTCCACTTT. Translated, it gives CASSVRMRDSPLHF.

This clonotype was seen a few times. The chain has TRBV19 and TRBJ2-1; maybe TRBD2 (6 bases). The CDR3 sequence is 16 residues long. V lost 6 bases, J lost 0 bases, and 15 bases lay in between. Germline V gene sequence: CDR1 LNHDA, CDR2 SQIVND (reference sequence). The chain's CDR3 is CASRLGDGSSYNEQFF. In nucleotides, the CDR3 is TGTGCCAGTAGATTGGGGGACGGGAGCTCCTACAATGAGCAGTTCTTC.

This clonotype was recorded a few times. The V gene is TRBV19, the J gene TRBJ1-5; D is perhaps TRBD1 (5 bases). V was shortened by 5 bases and J by 2 bases, with 16 bases between the two germline ends. The CDR3 is made up of 16 amino acids. The germline V gene encodes CDR1 LNHDA and CDR2 SQIVND (reference sequence). In DNA form, the CDR3 reads TGTGCCAGTAGTCCTACCGTGATAGGGGGCAATCAGCCCCAGCATTTT. This sequence encodes CASSPTVIGGNQPQHF.

This clonotype was counted between two and nine times. The genes are TRBV27 and TRBJ1-2; D gene ambiguous. The germline CDR1 and CDR2 sequences are MNHEY and SMNVEV (reference sequence). The CDR3 totals 14 residues. V was cut by 3 bases and J by 1 base, with 9 bases left in between. The CDR3 DNA reads TGTGCCAGCAGTTTGGACGGAATTAACTATGGCTACACCTTC. Encoded protein: CASSLDGINYGYTF.

In its sample, this clonotype was seen many times. The chain has TRBV7-8 and TRBJ1-5, with 7 bases identical to TRBD1. The V and J ends lost 4 bases and 0 bases, in that order; junction bases with no gene match: 6. Germline values: CDR1 SGHVS, CDR2 FQNEAQ. CDR3 length: 16 residues. The CDR3 DNA sequence: TGTGCCAGCAGCTCAGGGGGAATGTTTAGCAATCAGCCCCAGCATTTT. Residues: CASSSGGMFSNQPQHF. Looking up the rest from reference TRBV7-8 and TRBJ1-5 gives the full variable domain: GAGVSQSPRYKVAKRGQDVALRCDPISGHVSLFWYQQALGQGPEFLTYFQNEAQLDKSGLPSDRFFAERPEGSVSTLKIQRTQQEDSAVYLCASSSGGMFSNQPQHFGDGTRLSIL.

The V call is TRBV7-9, the J call TRBJ2-7, with 9 bases aligning to TRBD1. V lost 5 bases and J lost 6; bases outside the gene matches: 8. The CDR3 has 14 residues. In germline, CDR1 is SEHNR, CDR2 FQNEAQ (reference sequence). This CDR3 is CASSHRDREGEQYF. In nucleotides, the CDR3 is TGTGCCAGCAGCCACCGGGACAGGGAGGGCGAGCAGTACTTC.

In this sample, this clonotype turned up once. The V call is TRBV6-2 or TRBV6-3, the J call TRBJ2-3; the match to TRBD1 covers 9 bases. Germline V gene data show CDR1 as MNHEY and CDR2 as SVGEGT. The junction had 11 bases not matched to a gene; V was cut back by 4 bases and J by 3 bases. The CDR3 has 17 amino acids. The CDR3 DNA reads as TGTGCCAGCAGTTCATGGGGACAGGGCCCTAAAACAGATACGCAGTATTTT. It codes for CASSSWGQGPKTDTQYF.

This clonotype was seen repeatedly, ten times or more. The chain carries TRBV20-1 and TRBJ2-7; 7 positions agree with TRBD2. This CDR3 contains 14 residues. Germline V gene lookup returns CDR1 DFQATT and CDR2 SNEGSKA (reference sequence). The J segment lost 1 base and the V segment lost 2 bases, leaving 5 bases of the junction unmatched. The CDR3 DNA reads TGCAGTGCTAGAACCGGGAGGCTATCCTACGAGCAGTACTTC. The encoded protein is CSARTGRLSYEQYF.